This record looks at one T cell receptor (beta chain) sequence and its context. This record comes from a study of blood T cell repertoires in COVID-19. Study context: Acute and convalescent COVID-19 samples came from the United States, Italy and Spain.

The protocol was immunoSEQ multiplex PCR, while the TCRdb copy is restricted to in-frame clones and leaves out a portion. Of some 200,000 clones in the sample, 75% to 85% are singletons; the top ten hold 1.3%. Specimen: peripheral blood. This sequence was found in a woman in her twenties or thirties with COVID-19, enrolled during active disease.

The chain's CDR3 is CASSPSDRGQGYGYTF. In nucleotides, the CDR3 is TGTGCCAGCAGTCCTTCGGACAGGGGGCAAGGCTATGGCTACACCTTC. J is TRBJ1-2 and V is TRBV6-6; TRBD1 aligns across 11 bases. Germline CDR1 MNHNY, CDR2 SVGAGI (reference sequence). The CDR3 runs to 16 residues. Unmatched junction bases numbered 9, after V lost 5 bases and J lost 4 bases.